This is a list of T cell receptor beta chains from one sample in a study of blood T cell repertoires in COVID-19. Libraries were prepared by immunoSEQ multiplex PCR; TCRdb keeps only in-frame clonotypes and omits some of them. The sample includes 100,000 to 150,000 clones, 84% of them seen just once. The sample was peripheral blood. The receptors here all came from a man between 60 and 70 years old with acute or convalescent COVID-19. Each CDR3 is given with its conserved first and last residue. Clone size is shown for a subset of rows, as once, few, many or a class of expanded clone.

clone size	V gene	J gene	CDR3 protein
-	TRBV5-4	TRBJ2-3	CASSQTGVNTQYF
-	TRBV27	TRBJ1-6	CASSRTGGTLGSPLHF
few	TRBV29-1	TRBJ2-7	CSGGTGDYEQYF
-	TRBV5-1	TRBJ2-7	CASSLAGQGVDEQYF
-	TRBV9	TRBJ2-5	CASSVVTGPQETQYF
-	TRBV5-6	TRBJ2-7	CASSLDRLAGVNYEQYF
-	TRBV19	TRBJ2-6	CATLPRGANVLTF
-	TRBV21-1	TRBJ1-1	CASSKSPQNTEAFF
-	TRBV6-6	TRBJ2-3	CASSPVSGREGRTDTQYF
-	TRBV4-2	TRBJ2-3	CASRESSGAQSDTQYF
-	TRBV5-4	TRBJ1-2	CASSGGQGEPGGYTF
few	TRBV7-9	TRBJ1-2	CASSYAGQHYGYTF
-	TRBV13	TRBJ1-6	CASSLFNNSPLHF
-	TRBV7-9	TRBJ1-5	CASSTTDRAQPQHF
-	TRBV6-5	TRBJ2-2	CASSFAGGADTGELFF
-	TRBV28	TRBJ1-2	CASRTGFGYTF
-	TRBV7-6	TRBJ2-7	CASSLPGKSTSEQYF
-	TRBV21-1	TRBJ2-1	CASTRLAGPSEQFF
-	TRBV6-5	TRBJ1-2	CASSSQGAGYGYTF
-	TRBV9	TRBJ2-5	CASSVGRYQETQYF
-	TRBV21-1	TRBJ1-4	CASSNIVAQGANEKLFF
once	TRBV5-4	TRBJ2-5	CASSFRSKETQYF
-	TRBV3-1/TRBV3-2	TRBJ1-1	CASSQGDSNTEAFF
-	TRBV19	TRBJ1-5	CASSLGTGGWGNQPQHF
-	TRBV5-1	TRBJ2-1	CASSLDKNYNEQFF
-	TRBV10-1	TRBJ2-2	CASSDTSGVLTGELFF
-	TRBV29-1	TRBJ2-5	CSVEDQDSLRQETQYF
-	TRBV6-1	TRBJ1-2	CASSETYRAGGYTF
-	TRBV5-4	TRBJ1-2	CASVRDRASNYGYTF
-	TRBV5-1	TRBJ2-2	CASKGAFTGELFF
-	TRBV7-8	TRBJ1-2	CASSLLRQGALGYTF
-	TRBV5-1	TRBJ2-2	CASSLIGQNTGELFF
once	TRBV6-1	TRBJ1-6	CASSERDRVSPLHF
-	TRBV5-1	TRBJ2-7	CASTPVLPGLAGDGYEQYF
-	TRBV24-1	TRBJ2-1	CATSSPGQIYNEQFF
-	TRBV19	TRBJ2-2	CASVDRGLSVGELFF
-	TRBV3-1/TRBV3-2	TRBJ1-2	CASSRDGTGTYGYTF
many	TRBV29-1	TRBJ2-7	CSVEDPAREGSYEQYF
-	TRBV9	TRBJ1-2	CASSASPDRGRMGGYTF
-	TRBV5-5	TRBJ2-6	CASSLVAAGGQGANVLTF
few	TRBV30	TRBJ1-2	CAWSSGPAGGSGYTF
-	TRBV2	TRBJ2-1	CASSAAGGSYNEQFF
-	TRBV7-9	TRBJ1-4	CASSFGSNEKLFF
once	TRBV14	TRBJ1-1	CASSQSRGNLNTEAFF
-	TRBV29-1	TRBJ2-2	CSVRTGVVTGELFF
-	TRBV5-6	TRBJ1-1	CASSLGGGMNTEAFF
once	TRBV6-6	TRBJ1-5	CASSPGGQHNQPQHF
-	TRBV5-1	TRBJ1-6	CASSLQAENSPLHF
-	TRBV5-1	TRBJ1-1	CASSQLQGGNTEAFF
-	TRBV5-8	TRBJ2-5	CASSLGGTVRETQYF
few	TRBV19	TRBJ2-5	CASSIDPAEETQYF
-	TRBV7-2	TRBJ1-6	CASSLGQASYNSPLHF
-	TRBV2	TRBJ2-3	CASTLGQGTDTQYF
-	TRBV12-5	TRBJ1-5	CASGEVSNQPQHF